Below, 28 T cell receptor beta chains from the same sample are listed, as sequenced in a study of blood T cell repertoires in COVID-19. Sequencing used immunoSEQ multiplex PCR; TCRdb keeps in-frame clones, though not all of them. In the table there are a few hundred thousand clones, roughly nine tenths of which are singletons. The sequenced material came from peripheral blood. The receptor set was obtained from a man aged 18 to 29 who had recovered from COVID-19.

V usage is TRBV19 and J usage is TRBJ1-6, with D possibly TRBD1 on 5 matching bases. The CDR3 runs 14 residues. With 5 bases removed from V and 7 bases from J, the gap between germline ends came to 12 bases. CDR1 is LNHDA and CDR2 is SQIVND in the germline V gene (reference sequence). In DNA, the CDR3 is TGTGCCAGTAGTTGGGGCGGAACCAATTCACCCCTCCACTTT. Amino acid sequence: CASSWGGTNSPLHF.

The rearrangement joins TRBV7-9 to TRBJ2-1; TRBD2 matches at 11 bases. The CDR3 runs to 15 residues. Germline-derived CDR1 and CDR2 are SEHNR and FQNEAQ (reference sequence). The V segment lost 0 bases and the J segment 7 bases; nucleotides outside the gene matches: 2. CDR3 coding DNA: TGTGCCAGCAGCTTAGCACTAGCGGGAGTGAATGAGCAGTTCTTC. Protein: CASSLALAGVNEQFF.

The chain combines TRBV10-3 with TRBJ2-1, with 10 nucleotides matching TRBD2. CDR3 length: 15 residues. Germline V gene data show CDR1 as ENHRY and CDR2 as SYGVKD. V was pared by 4 bases and J by 5 bases, with 5 bases of the junction left unmatched. The CDR3 DNA reads TGTGCCATCAGTGTGGCTAGCGGGAGCAACAATGAGCAGTTCTTC. Its translation is CAISVASGSNNEQFF.

The rearrangement uses TRBV4-1 and TRBJ1-5, with a weak D call TRBD1 (5 bases). Trimming took off 0 bases at V and 7 bases at J, with 13 bases between the two ends. CDR1 and CDR2 (germline): MGHRA, YSYEKL. The CDR3 extends over 15 amino acids. CDR3 residues: CASSQDVGGLQPQHF. The CDR3, as DNA: TGCGCCAGCAGCCAAGATGTTGGGGGGTTGCAGCCCCAGCATTTT.

V usage is TRBV3-1 (or the pseudogene TRBV3-2) and J usage is TRBJ2-2, with a weak D call TRBD1 (6 bases). CDR3 size: 15 residues. Germline CDR1 and CDR2: LGHDT and YNNKEL (reference sequence). V was trimmed by 4 bases and J by 3 bases, leaving 12 bases between them. The CDR3 here is CASSRTGSYTGELFF. DNA for the CDR3: TGTGCCAGCAGCCGAACAGGGAGCTACACCGGGGAGCTGTTTTTT.

The table lists this clone with a few counts. The rearrangement links TRBV18 to TRBJ1-6; 7 bases fit TRBD1. J gave up 8 bases and V 3 bases, and 7 bases lay outside the gene matches. This CDR3 is built from 15 residues. Looked up from germline, CDR1 is KGHSH and CDR2 is LQKENI. The CDR3: CASSPKRQGDSPLHF. CDR3 nucleotides: TGTGCCAGCTCACCGAAGAGACAGGGCGATTCACCCCTCCACTTT. Complete variable domain (other parts from reference TRBV18 and TRBJ1-6): NAGVMQNPRHLVRRRGQEARLRCSPMKGHSHVYWYRQLPEEGLKFMVYLQKENIIDESGMPKERFSAEFPKEGPSILRIQQVVRGDSAAYFCASSPKRQGDSPLHFGNGTRLTVT.

V and J are TRBV6-5 and TRBJ2-7; the match to TRBD2 covers 9 bases. The CDR3 is 16 amino acids. The J segment lost 7 bases and the V segment lost 4 bases, leaving 14 bases of the junction unmatched. Per the germline V gene, CDR1 is MNHEY and CDR2 is SVGAGI. The CDR3 sequence is CASSFHVISGSGEQYF. The CDR3 region has the DNA TGTGCCAGCAGTTTCCACGTTATTAGCGGGAGTGGAGAGCAGTACTTC.

V gene TRBV29-1 combines with J gene TRBJ2-5; maybe TRBD1 (5 bases). This CDR3 has 13 residues. Germline V gene lookup returns CDR1 SQVTM and CDR2 ANQGSEA. V lost 0 bases to trimming and J lost 0 bases, with 5 bases between them. DNA of the CDR3: TGCAGCGTTGAAGACAGGGACCAAGAGACCCAGTACTTC. This translates into CSVEDRDQETQYF.

The chain links TRBV19 to TRBJ2-7; a weak D match, TRBD2 (5 bases). Germline V gene data show CDR1 as LNHDA and CDR2 as SQIVND (reference sequence). This CDR3 has 13 residues. The V end was cut by 7 bases, the J end by 1 base, with 11 bases between. The DNA for the CDR3 is TGTGCCAGTATTGACTCGGGGTCCTACGAGCAGTACTTC. It is translated as CASIDSGSYEQYF.

The count of this clone is one. The chain couples TRBV12-5 to TRBJ1-2; TRBD1 might be the D (6 bases). The CDR3 covers 17 residues. The V end lost 5 bases, the J end lost 2 bases, and 21 bases lay between the germline ends. From germline, CDR1 is LGHNT and CDR2 FRNRAP. CDR3: CASGRAPGQITNYGYTF. In DNA, the CDR3 is TGTGCTAGTGGTCGAGCCCCGGGACAAATTACGAACTATGGCTACACCTTC.

V is TRBV12-5 and J is TRBJ2-1, with D unclear. CDR3 length: 12 amino acids. Trimming pared 7 bases from V and 8 bases from J, leaving 12 bases between. The germline CDR1 and CDR2 sequences are LGHNT and FRNRAP. CDR3 nucleotide sequence: TGTGCTAGTGCCCCCCACGACTATGAGCAGTTCTTC. It is translated as CASAPHDYEQFF.

The chain has TRBV5-6 and TRBJ2-4; 12 bases line up with TRBD1. V shed 3 bases, J shed 14 bases, and the junction held 6 bases outside the gene matches. The CDR3 length is 13 residues. The germline V gene has CDR1 SGHDT and CDR2 YYEEEE. The CDR3 loop reads CASSWGTGGLKYF. DNA for the CDR3: TGTGCCAGCAGCTGGGGGACAGGGGGCCTAAAGTACTTC.

Concerning this clone itself: At one end the junction does not follow the germline gene, possibly because of a read error. The genes are TRBV6-2 or TRBV6-3 and TRBJ2-1; D may be TRBD2 (6 bases). Germline lookup yields CDR1 MNHEY and CDR2 SVGEGT. This CDR3 has 11 residues. CDR3 amino acids: CASSPTGVPVF. The CDR3 DNA reads TGTGCCAGCAGTCCGACGGGGGTCCCAGTCTTC.

The chain joins TRBV4-2 to TRBJ2-7, with D maybe TRBD1 (7 bases). Germline assignment: CDR1 LGHNA and CDR2 YNFKEQ. This CDR3 has 15 amino acids. With 0 bases removed from V and 4 bases from J, the gap between germline ends came to 13 bases. The CDR3 is CASSQESQGRYEQYF. CDR3 coding DNA: TGTGCCAGCAGCCAAGAATCACAGGGGAGGTACGAGCAGTACTTC.

The rearrangement links TRBV19 to TRBJ2-7, with 7 positions matching TRBD2. Germline CDR1 and CDR2: LNHDA and SQIVND (reference sequence). CDR3 size: 14 residues. V was clipped by 6 bases and J by 7 bases; unmatched bases: 12. CDR3 nucleotide sequence: TGTGCCAGTAGCATCCGGGACTCCGGGGGGGAGCAGTACTTC. Protein sequence: CASSIRDSGGEQYF.

The rearrangement uses TRBV5-1 and TRBJ1-1, with D possibly TRBD1 on 5 matching bases. The CDR3 length is 13 residues. The germline gives CDR1 SGHRS, CDR2 YFSETQ. Trimming took off 4 bases at V and 8 bases at J, with 15 bases between the two ends. CDR3 sequence reads: CASSRDPQGEAFF. CDR3 sequence (DNA): TGCGCCAGCAGCAGAGATCCGCAGGGAGAAGCTTTCTTT.

The V and J genes are TRBV6-1 and TRBJ2-7, with a weak D call TRBD1 (6 bases). CDR3 size: 13 residues. Germline values: CDR1 MNHNS, CDR2 SASEGT. The V end was cut by 5 bases, the J end by 7 bases, with 15 bases between. The chain's CDR3 is CASSLQGAREQYF. In DNA form, the CDR3 reads TGTGCCAGCAGTCTACAGGGAGCTAGGGAGCAGTACTTC.

The V call is TRBV15, the J call TRBJ1-5; 7 bases line up with TRBD1. Losses at the gene ends were 1 base for V and 6 bases for J; bases not matched to a gene: 9. This CDR3 has 16 amino acids. CDR1 LNHNV and CDR2 YYDKDF come from the germline V gene (reference sequence). CDR3 in amino acids: CATSRGGGGNGQPQHF. CDR3 DNA: TGTGCCACCAGCAGAGGAGGAGGGGGCAATGGTCAGCCCCAGCATTTT.

The CDR3 DNA is TGTGCCAGCTCACCACCCCTAAGGGGGCAGAACACTGAAGCTTTCTTT. This sequence encodes CASSPPLRGQNTEAFF. The gene calls are TRBV18 and TRBJ1-1, with 7 bases aligning to TRBD1. The V and J ends lost 0 bases and 1 base, in that order; junction bases with no gene match: 5. CDR1 is KGHSH, CDR2 LQKENI, per germline. This CDR3 comprises 16 residues.

The chain recombines TRBV12-3 or TRBV12-4 with TRBJ1-5; D is uncertain. The CDR3 runs 13 residues. The ends were cut back, 6 bases at V and 4 bases at J, with 10 bases in the middle. CDR3 region: CASRNRPNQPQHF. CDR3 DNA: TGTGCCAGCAGGAACAGACCTAATCAGCCCCAGCATTTT.

The rearrangement uses TRBV7-2 and TRBJ1-5; TRBD1 might be the D (5 bases). The germline V gene has CDR1 SGHTA and CDR2 FQGNSA. Trimming removed 0 bases from V and 9 bases from J, with 15 bases in between. The CDR3 totals 15 residues. Here the CDR3 reads CASSLAPRGGRPQHF. CDR3 coding DNA: TGTGCCAGCAGCTTAGCGCCCCGGGGGGGTCGGCCCCAGCATTTT. The full variable domain, with the rest looked up from reference TRBV7-2 and TRBJ1-5, is GAGVSQSPSNKVTEKGKDVELRCDPISGHTALYWYRQSLGQGLEFLIYFQGNSAPDKSGLPSDRFSAERTGGSVSTLTIQRTQQEDSAVYLCASSLAPRGGRPQHFGDGTRLSIL.

The CDR3 DNA is TGTGCCAGCAGCTTAGTCACTAGCGGGAGGAATGAGCAGTTCTTC. Its translation is CASSLVTSGRNEQFF. This chain uses TRBV5-4 with TRBJ2-1, with 12 nucleotides matching TRBD2. V shed 2 bases and J 7 bases; nucleotides not matched to a gene: 4. Germline loops: CDR1 SGHNT, CDR2 YYREEE (reference sequence). The CDR3 has 15 residues.

The V and J genes are TRBV5-1 and TRBJ1-2, with TRBD1 as a possible D gene (5 bases). The CDR3 length is 15 residues. CDR1 is SGHRS and CDR2 is YFSETQ in the germline V gene. The V end was cut by 4 bases, the J end by 8 bases, with 21 bases between. The CDR3 sequence is CASSLGTGGLEGYTF. The CDR3 coding sequence is TGCGCCAGCAGCCTAGGCACAGGCGGATTGGAGGGCTACACCTTC.

The rearrangement uses TRBV19 and TRBJ2-2, with 8 bases lining up with TRBD2. Germline V gene sequence: CDR1 LNHDA, CDR2 SQIVND (reference sequence). The V and J ends lost 5 bases and 3 bases, in that order; junction bases with no gene match: 11. The CDR3 loop spans 17 amino acids. CDR3 DNA sequence: TGTGCCAGTAGTTCCCCTCAACTAGCGGCCTACACCGGGGAGCTGTTTTTT. It translates to CASSSPQLAAYTGELFF.

The chain uses TRBV2 and TRBJ2-5; a weak D match, TRBD1 (6 bases). Germline V gene sequence: CDR1 SNHLY, CDR2 FYNNEI. CDR3 length: 13 amino acids. V was clipped by 4 bases and J by 4 bases, with 10 bases between them. CDR3 loop: CASSARGRETQYF. In DNA, the CDR3 is TGTGCCAGCAGTGCCAGGGGAAGAGAGACCCAGTACTTC.

V is TRBV7-2 and J is TRBJ1-1; 7 bases are a match to TRBD1. The germline V gene has CDR1 SGHTA and CDR2 FQGNSA. The V and J ends lost 4 bases and 5 bases, in that order; junction bases with no gene match: 10. The CDR3 length is 15 residues. CDR3 bases: TGTGCCAGCAGCTCCCGACAGGGTGGTGGGACTGAAGCTTTCTTT. It translates to CASSSRQGGGTEAFF.

In this sample, this clone turned up once. The CDR3 coding sequence is TGTGCCAGCAGCTTGGGGGGCACCAACACTGAAGCTTTCTTT. Protein product: CASSLGGTNTEAFF. V and J are TRBV5-4 and TRBJ1-1; D may be TRBD1 (5 bases). With 0 bases removed from V and 2 bases from J, the gap between germline ends came to 8 bases. Germline lookup yields CDR1 SGHNT and CDR2 YYREEE (reference sequence). There are 14 residues in the CDR3.

The table lists this clone with a few counts. The chain couples TRBV5-6 to TRBJ1-6, with D maybe TRBD1 (6 bases). Germline loops: CDR1 SGHDT, CDR2 YYEEEE. The length of the CDR3 is 13 residues. V lost 3 bases, J lost 9 bases, and 10 bases lay in between. Here the CDR3 DNA reads TGTGCCAGCAGCTCGAAACAGGGTTCACCCCTCCACTTT. It translates to CASSSKQGSPLHF.